A single sample gave rise to the 21 T cell receptor beta chains below, sequenced in a study of blood T cell repertoires in COVID-19. Only in-frame clones appear in the TCRdb table, and some are missing; sequencing was by immunoSEQ multiplex PCR. Of approximately 300,000 clones listed, around 90% are singletons. Sequenced input: peripheral blood. These receptors all stem from a woman aged 25 to 39 with COVID-19, enrolled during active disease.

The V and J genes are TRBV5-6 and TRBJ1-2; D may be TRBD1 (5 bases). The germline V and J ends were trimmed by 2 bases and 7 bases, with 12 bases remaining between them. This CDR3 region has 13 residues. Per the germline V gene, CDR1 is SGHDT and CDR2 is YYEEEE. CDR3: CASSLGGAGGYTF. The CDR3 region has the DNA TGTGCCAGCAGCTTAGGAGGGGCCGGTGGCTACACCTTC.

This chain links TRBV7-9 with TRBJ1-5, with a possible D match to TRBD1 (5 bases). Germline values: CDR1 SEHNR, CDR2 FQNEAQ (reference sequence). This CDR3 has 16 amino acids. Trimming pared 1 base from V and 0 bases from J, leaving 10 bases between. CDR3 DNA: TGTGCCAGCAGCTTAGGGACGGGGGTTAGCAATCAGCCCCAGCATTTT. It codes for CASSLGTGVSNQPQHF.

The chain uses TRBV5-8 and TRBJ2-7; no reliable D call. The CDR3 totals 14 residues. Germline values: CDR1 SGHTS, CDR2 YDEGEE. Trimming removed 4 bases at V and 0 bases at J, with 11 bases between. The CDR3 nucleotides read TGTGCCAGCAGCCCCGCGTACGGCTCCTACGAGCAGTACTTC. Translating it yields CASSPAYGSYEQYF.

The chain links TRBV20-1 to TRBJ2-2; 11 positions match TRBD2. The V and J ends lost 3 bases and 4 bases, in that order; junction bases with no gene match: 10. Germline lookup yields CDR1 DFQATT and CDR2 SNEGSKA (reference sequence). CDR3 size: 17 residues. The CDR3 coding sequence is TGCAGTGCTAGTGGGATCTCACTAGCGGGAGTCACCGGGGAGCTGTTTTTT. Its protein product is CSASGISLAGVTGELFF.

The chain has TRBV29-1 and TRBJ2-5, with 7 bases identical to TRBD2. This CDR3 has 14 residues. V shed 1 base, J shed 1 base, and the junction held 3 bases outside the gene matches. CDR1 SQVTM and CDR2 ANQGSEA come from the germline V gene. CDR3 bases: TGCAGCGTTGAAGGAGGGAGGGGCCAAGAGACCCAGTACTTC. Translated: CSVEGGRGQETQYF.

The chain joins TRBV5-4 to TRBJ1-1; perhaps TRBD1 as D (5 bases). The V gene's germline CDR1 is SGHNT and CDR2 YYREEE (reference sequence). This CDR3 is 14 amino acids long. V lost 5 bases, J lost 7 bases, and 18 bases lay in between. In nucleotides, the CDR3 is TGTGCCAGCAGGTCCGCGCGTGGGGGGATTGAAGCTTTCTTT. This codes for CASRSARGGIEAFF.

CDR3 loop: CASQDRTNNSPLHF. In DNA form, the CDR3 reads TGCGCCAGCCAGGACAGGACCAATAATTCACCCCTCCACTTT. This chain links TRBV5-1 with TRBJ1-6; 7 bases are a match to TRBD1. Trimming cost V 7 bases and J 5 bases; bases outside gene matches: 6. CDR3 length: 14 residues. CDR1 and CDR2 from the germline V gene are SGHRS and YFSETQ.

This chain connects TRBV19 to TRBJ2-3; possibly TRBD2 for D (5 bases). V lost 5 bases and J 5 bases, leaving 17 bases between the germline ends. Per germline, CDR1 LNHDA and CDR2 SQIVND (reference sequence). The CDR3 is made up of 15 amino acids. This CDR3 reads CASSPGRAAQDTQYF. CDR3 sequence (DNA): TGTGCCAGTAGTCCGGGGAGAGCCGCCCAAGATACGCAGTATTTT.

The genes are TRBV7-9 and TRBJ2-1; 8 positions agree with TRBD2. Germline trimming cut 5 bases from V and 3 bases from J; bases unmatched to any gene: 12. CDR1 SEHNR and CDR2 FQNEAQ come from the germline V gene (reference sequence). This CDR3 has 17 residues. In DNA form, the CDR3 reads TGTGCCAGCAGCCCACTGGATACTAGCGGCCTCTACAATGAGCAGTTCTTC. It yields the protein CASSPLDTSGLYNEQFF.

This clone was recorded only once. Distinct nucleotide sequences in the sample also encode this CDR3. The V gene is TRBV11-2, the J gene TRBJ1-4; no clear D gene. This CDR3 has 12 residues. In germline, CDR1 is SGHAT, CDR2 FQNNGV. CDR3 DNA: TGTGCTTCCCAGGCAACTAATGAAAAACTGTTTTTT. It specifies CASQATNEKLFF.

The gene calls are TRBV28 and TRBJ2-1; 9 nucleotides line up with TRBD1. In germline, CDR1 is MDHEN, CDR2 SYDVKM. Unmatched junction bases numbered 6, after V lost 3 bases and J lost 6 bases. This CDR3 has 15 amino acids. The CDR3, as DNA: TGTGCCAGCAGTTTTCCGACAGGGGGGGTCAATGAGCAGTTCTTC. As protein: CASSFPTGGVNEQFF. Full variable domain (remainder filled in from reference TRBV28 and TRBJ2-1): DVKVTQSSRYLVKRTGEKVFLECVQDMDHENMFWYRQDPGLGLRLIYFSYDVKMKEKGDIPEGYSVSREKKERFSLILESASTNQTSMYLCASSFPTGGVNEQFFGPGTRLTVL.

The chain links TRBV4-1 to TRBJ1-6; no clear D. Germline CDR1 is MGHRA and CDR2 is YSYEKL. The V end lost 1 base, the J end lost 10 bases, and 14 bases lay between the germline ends. The CDR3 sequence is 15 residues long. CDR3 in DNA: TGCGCCAGCAGCCAAGGACCGACTGAAGGATCACCCCTCCACTTT. This sequence encodes CASSQGPTEGSPLHF.

The chain has TRBV19 and TRBJ2-7; TRBD2 matches at 12 bases. Germline V gives CDR1 LNHDA, CDR2 SQIVND (reference sequence). This CDR3 is built from 16 residues. The J segment lost 3 bases and the V segment lost 9 bases, leaving 12 bases of the junction unmatched. In DNA form, the CDR3 reads TGTGCCAGGACCCCCGATACTAGCGGGAGGAACTACGAGCAGTACTTC. Protein sequence: CARTPDTSGRNYEQYF.

J is TRBJ2-3 and V is TRBV7-9, with 14 bases that match TRBD2. Germline V gives CDR1 SEHNR, CDR2 FQNEAQ (reference sequence). Losses at the gene ends were 4 bases for V and 4 bases for J; bases not matched to a gene: 4. This CDR3 has 16 amino acids. The CDR3 reads CASSSGLAGVSDTQYF. DNA for the CDR3: TGTGCCAGCAGCTCGGGACTAGCGGGAGTATCAGATACGCAGTATTTT.

The chain has TRBV7-8 and TRBJ1-4, with D uncertain. The V and J ends lost 5 bases and 2 bases respectively, with 12 bases between them. The CDR3 is 15 residues long. CDR1 SGHVS and CDR2 FQNEAQ come from the germline V gene. Here the CDR3 reads CASSPLILTNEKLFF. CDR3 sequence (DNA): TGTGCCAGCAGCCCTCTAATTCTCACTAATGAAAAACTGTTTTTT.

The V gene is TRBV7-3, the J gene TRBJ2-1, with 8 positions matching TRBD2. Germline CDR1 reads SGHTA; CDR2 reads FQGTGA. V lost 3 bases and J lost 1; bases outside the gene matches: 8. This CDR3 has 17 residues. CDR3 coding DNA: TGTGCCAGCAGCTTGGTCAGCGGGAGTTCTTCCTACAATGAGCAGTTCTTC. It yields the protein CASSLVSGSSSYNEQFF.

This chain links TRBV4-2 with TRBJ1-2, with D unclear. The CDR3 contains 15 residues. V was trimmed by 4 bases and J by 1 base, leaving 13 bases between them. Germline values: CDR1 LGHNA, CDR2 YNFKEQ. CDR3 region: CASSPSPPDNYGYTF. The DNA for the CDR3 is TGTGCCAGCAGCCCCTCCCCCCCAGATAACTATGGCTACACCTTC.

The chain recombines TRBV7-9 with TRBJ2-3, with unresolved D. The CDR3 consists of 12 residues. V was trimmed by 3 bases and J by 6 bases, leaving 7 bases between them. The germline V gene has CDR1 SEHNR and CDR2 FQNEAQ (reference sequence). The CDR3 reads CASSFRADTQYF. Here the CDR3 DNA reads TGTGCCAGCAGCTTCCGCGCGGATACGCAGTATTTT.

V gene TRBV9 combines with J gene TRBJ2-3, with TRBD2 matching over 7 bases. The CDR3 runs to 13 residues. The germline V gene has CDR1 SGDLS and CDR2 YYNGEE. Unmatched junction bases numbered 5, after V lost 1 base and J lost 9 bases. CDR3 in DNA: TGTGCCAGCAGCGTAAGCCAGCGGGGAACGCAGTATTTT. Translation gives CASSVSQRGTQYF. Full variable domain (rest looked up from reference TRBV9 and TRBJ2-3): DSGVTQTPKHLITATGQRVTLRCSPRSGDLSVYWYQQSLDQGLQFLIQYYNGEERAKGNILERFSAQQFPDLHSELNLSSLELGDSALYFCASSVSQRGTQYFGPGTRLTVL.

J is TRBJ2-3 and V is TRBV7-8; possible D gene TRBD2, 6 bases. CDR1 and CDR2 from the germline V gene are SGHVS and FQNEAQ. This CDR3 has 13 residues. With 3 bases removed from V and 8 bases from J, the gap between germline ends came to 12 bases. The CDR3 DNA is TGTGCCAGCAGCTTGGGGGGACCGGGTACGCAGTATTTT. It is translated as CASSLGGPGTQYF.

This chain links TRBV23-1 with TRBJ1-4; 8 bases align to TRBD1. TRBV23-1 is known as an ORF, though its function is uncertain. The J segment lost 8 bases and the V segment lost 7 bases, leaving 3 bases of the junction unmatched. This CDR3 spans 12 amino acids. Written as DNA, the CDR3 is TGCGCCAGCACGGACAGGGCCGAAAAACTGTTTTTT. This gives the protein CASTDRAEKLFF.